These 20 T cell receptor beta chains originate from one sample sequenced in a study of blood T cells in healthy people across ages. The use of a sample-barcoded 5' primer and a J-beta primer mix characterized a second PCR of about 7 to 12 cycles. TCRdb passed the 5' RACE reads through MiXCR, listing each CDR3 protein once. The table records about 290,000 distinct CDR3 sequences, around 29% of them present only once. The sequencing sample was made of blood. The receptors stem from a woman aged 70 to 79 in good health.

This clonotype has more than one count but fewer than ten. CDR3 residues: CASSDGWGKLFF. CDR3 nucleotides: TGTGCCAGCAGTGATGGGTGGGGAAAACTGTTTTTT. The gene calls are TRBV2 and TRBJ1-4; D remains unclear. This CDR3 is built from 12 residues. Germline CDR1 SNHLY, CDR2 FYNNEI. V was pared by 3 bases and J by 10 bases, with 9 bases between.

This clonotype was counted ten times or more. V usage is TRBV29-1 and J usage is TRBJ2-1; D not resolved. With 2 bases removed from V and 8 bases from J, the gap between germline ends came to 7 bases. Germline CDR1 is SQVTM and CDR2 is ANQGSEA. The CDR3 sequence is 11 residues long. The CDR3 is CSVEYAHEQFF. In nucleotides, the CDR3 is TGCAGCGTTGAATATGCCCATGAGCAGTTCTTC.

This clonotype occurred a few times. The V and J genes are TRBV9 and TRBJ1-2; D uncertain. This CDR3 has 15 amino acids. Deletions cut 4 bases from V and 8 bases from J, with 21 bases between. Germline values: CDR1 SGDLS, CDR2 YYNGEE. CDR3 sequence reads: CASSPRALTDEGYTF. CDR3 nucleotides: TGTGCCAGCAGCCCGCGGGCCCTTACCGATGAGGGCTACACCTTC.

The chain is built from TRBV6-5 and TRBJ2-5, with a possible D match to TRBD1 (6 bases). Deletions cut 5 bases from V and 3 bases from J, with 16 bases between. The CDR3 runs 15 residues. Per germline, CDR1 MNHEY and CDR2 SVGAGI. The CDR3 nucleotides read TGTGCCAGCAGTAACAGACAGGCTAGAAAAGAGACCCAGTACTTC. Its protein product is CASSNRQARKETQYF.

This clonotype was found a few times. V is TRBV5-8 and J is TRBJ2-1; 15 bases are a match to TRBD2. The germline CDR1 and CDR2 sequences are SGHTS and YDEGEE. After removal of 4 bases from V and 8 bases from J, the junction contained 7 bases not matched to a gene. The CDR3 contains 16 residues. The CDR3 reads CASSKGTSGRKDEQFF. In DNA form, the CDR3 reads TGTGCCAGCAGCAAAGGGACTAGCGGGAGGAAGGATGAGCAGTTCTTC.

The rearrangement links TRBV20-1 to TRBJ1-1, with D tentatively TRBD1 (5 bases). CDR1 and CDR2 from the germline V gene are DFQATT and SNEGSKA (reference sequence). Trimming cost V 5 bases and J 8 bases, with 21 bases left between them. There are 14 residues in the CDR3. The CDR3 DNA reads TGCAGTGCTCGGGGGACTGGGATCACGGGAGAAGCTTTCTTT. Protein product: CSARGTGITGEAFF.

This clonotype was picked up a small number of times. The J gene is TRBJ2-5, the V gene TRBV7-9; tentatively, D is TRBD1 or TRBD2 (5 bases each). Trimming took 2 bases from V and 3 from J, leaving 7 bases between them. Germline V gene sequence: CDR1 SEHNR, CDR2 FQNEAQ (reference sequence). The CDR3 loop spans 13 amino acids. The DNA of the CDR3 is TGTGCCAGCAGCTTATTGGGGGAAGAGACCCAGTACTTC. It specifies CASSLLGEETQYF. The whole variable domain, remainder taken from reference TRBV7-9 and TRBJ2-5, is DTGVSQNPRHKITKRGQNVTFRCDPISEHNRLYWYRQTLGQGPEFLTYFQNEAQLEKSRLLSDRFSAERPKGSFSTLEIQRTEQGDSAMYLCASSLLGEETQYFGPGTRLLVL.

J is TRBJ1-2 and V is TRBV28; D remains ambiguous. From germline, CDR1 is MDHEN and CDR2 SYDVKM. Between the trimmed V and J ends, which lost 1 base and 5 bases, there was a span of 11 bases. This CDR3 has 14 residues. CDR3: CASSLLGPEYGYTF. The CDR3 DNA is TGTGCCAGCAGTTTATTAGGGCCTGAGTATGGCTACACCTTC.

The CDR3: CASSPLPGGEQYF. The CDR3, as DNA: TGCGCCAGCAGCCCCCTACCGGGAGGAGAGCAGTACTTC. J is TRBJ2-5 and V is TRBV5-1; 7 bases agree with TRBD2. Germline V gene lookup returns CDR1 SGHRS and CDR2 YFSETQ. CDR3 length: 13 residues. Trimming at V came to 4 bases and at J to 11 bases, leaving 11 bases not matched to a gene.

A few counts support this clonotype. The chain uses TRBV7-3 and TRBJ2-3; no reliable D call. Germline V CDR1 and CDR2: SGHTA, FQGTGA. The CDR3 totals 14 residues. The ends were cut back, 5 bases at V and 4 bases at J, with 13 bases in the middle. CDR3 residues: CASSQNLYPDTQYF. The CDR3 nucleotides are TGTGCCAGCAGCCAGAACTTGTACCCAGATACGCAGTATTTT.

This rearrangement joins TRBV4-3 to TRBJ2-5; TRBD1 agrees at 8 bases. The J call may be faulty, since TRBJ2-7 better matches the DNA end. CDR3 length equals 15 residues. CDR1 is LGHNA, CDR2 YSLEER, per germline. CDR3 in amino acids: CASSQETGGTYEQYF. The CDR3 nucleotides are TGCGCCAGCAGCCAAGAAACAGGGGGGACCTACGAGCAGTACTTC.

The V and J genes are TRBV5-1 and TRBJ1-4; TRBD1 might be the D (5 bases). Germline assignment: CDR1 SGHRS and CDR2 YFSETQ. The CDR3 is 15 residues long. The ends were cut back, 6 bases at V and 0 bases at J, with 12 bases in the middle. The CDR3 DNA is TGCGCCAGCAAGGGGCGGACCTCAACTAATGAAAAACTGTTTTTT. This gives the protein CASKGRTSTNEKLFF.

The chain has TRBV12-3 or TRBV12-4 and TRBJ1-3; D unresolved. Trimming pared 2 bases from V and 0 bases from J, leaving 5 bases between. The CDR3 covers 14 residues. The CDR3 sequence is CASSLTASGNTIYF. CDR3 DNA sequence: TGTGCCAGCAGTTTAACGGCCTCTGGAAACACCATATATTTT.

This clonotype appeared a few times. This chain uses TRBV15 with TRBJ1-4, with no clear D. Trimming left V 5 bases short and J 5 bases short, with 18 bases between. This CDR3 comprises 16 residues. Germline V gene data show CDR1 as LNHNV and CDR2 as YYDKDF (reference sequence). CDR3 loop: CATSLFEGPGNEKLFF. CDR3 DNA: TGTGCCACCAGCCTATTTGAAGGGCCGGGGAATGAAAAACTGTTTTTT.

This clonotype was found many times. The CDR3 loop reads CASSSSPGNSPLHF. CDR3 nucleotides: TGTGCCAGCAGCAGCTCTCCGGGGAATTCACCCCTCCACTTT. V is TRBV6-4 and J is TRBJ1-6, with D hard to call. Trimming removed 6 bases at V and 7 bases at J, with 13 bases between. Germline CDR1 MRHNA, CDR2 SNTAGT. The CDR3 length is 14 residues.

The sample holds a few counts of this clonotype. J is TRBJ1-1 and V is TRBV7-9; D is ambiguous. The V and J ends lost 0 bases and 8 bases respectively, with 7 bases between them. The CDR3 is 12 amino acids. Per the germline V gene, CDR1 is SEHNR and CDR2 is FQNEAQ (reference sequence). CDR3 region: CASSLAGLEAFF. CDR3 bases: TGTGCCAGCAGCTTAGCGGGCCTCGAAGCTTTCTTT.

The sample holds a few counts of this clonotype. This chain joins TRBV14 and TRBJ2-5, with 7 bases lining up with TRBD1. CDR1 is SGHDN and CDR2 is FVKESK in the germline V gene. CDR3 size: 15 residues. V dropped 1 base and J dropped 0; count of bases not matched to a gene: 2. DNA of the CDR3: TGTGCCAGCAGCCAAGGGACAGGATACCAAGAGACCCAGTACTTC. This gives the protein CASSQGTGYQETQYF.

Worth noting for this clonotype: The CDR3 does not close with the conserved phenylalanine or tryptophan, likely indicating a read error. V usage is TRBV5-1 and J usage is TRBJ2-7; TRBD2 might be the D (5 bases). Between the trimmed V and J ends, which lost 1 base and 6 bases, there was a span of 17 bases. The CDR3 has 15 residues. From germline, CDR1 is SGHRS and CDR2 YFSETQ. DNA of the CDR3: TGCGCCAGCAGCTTGTTGCCCGGGAAAGGTGGCGAGCAGTACTCC. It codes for CASSLLPGKGGEQYS.

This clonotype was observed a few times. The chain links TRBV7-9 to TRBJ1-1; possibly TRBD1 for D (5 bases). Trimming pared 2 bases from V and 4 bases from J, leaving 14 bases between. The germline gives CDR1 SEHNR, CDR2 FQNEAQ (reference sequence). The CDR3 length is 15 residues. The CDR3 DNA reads TGTGCCAGCAGCTTACCGGGGGGTATGGGCACTGAAGCTTTCTTT. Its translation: CASSLPGGMGTEAFF.

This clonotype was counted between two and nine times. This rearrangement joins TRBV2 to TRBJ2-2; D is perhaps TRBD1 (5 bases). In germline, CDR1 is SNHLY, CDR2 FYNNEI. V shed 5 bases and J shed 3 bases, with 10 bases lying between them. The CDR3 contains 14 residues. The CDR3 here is CASSRQTDTGELFF. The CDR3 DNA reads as TGTGCCAGCAGTCGTCAGACAGACACCGGGGAGCTGTTTTTT.